This T cell receptor (beta chain) was identified in a study of T cells in Graves' hyperthyroidism and ophthalmopathy. Across the study: Prior to any treatment, at the point of initial diagnosis, peripheral blood was collected. Regarding the study as a whole: Also found in blood were most expanded thyroid clonotypes above 0.001. Stable hyperthyroidism and ophthalmopathy were separated using 13 V-J signatures.

After removal of 1 base from V and 5 bases from J, the junction contained 10 bases not matched to a gene. The CDR3 loop spans 16 amino acids. CDR1 and CDR2 from the germline V gene are ENHRY and SYGVKD. Inclusion characteristics of ophthalmopathy patients comprised a Clinical Activity Score of at least 3, a NOSPECS grade of at least 4, and duration under 3 months. RNA transcripts provided the source from which TCR beta CDR3 regions were amplified. Initially, a first-round RT-PCR of the TCR CDR3 employed the HTBI primer set. TCRdb called the multiplex PCR reads again in MiXCR, with one record for every CDR3 protein. The sample lists 450,000 to 650,000 distinct CDR3 sequences, 14% seen once, with around 7% in the top ten. This clonotype has ten or more counts. Its antigen is as yet unknown.

The sequenced material came from blood. The chain is built from TRBV10-3 and TRBJ2-5; 7 bases match TRBD2. This TCR derives from a young woman with Graves' ophthalmopathy. CDR3 sequence: CAISELYGGSYETQYF. CDR3 DNA: TGTGCCATCAGTGAGTTGTACGGCGGGAGCTACGAGACCCAGTACTTC.